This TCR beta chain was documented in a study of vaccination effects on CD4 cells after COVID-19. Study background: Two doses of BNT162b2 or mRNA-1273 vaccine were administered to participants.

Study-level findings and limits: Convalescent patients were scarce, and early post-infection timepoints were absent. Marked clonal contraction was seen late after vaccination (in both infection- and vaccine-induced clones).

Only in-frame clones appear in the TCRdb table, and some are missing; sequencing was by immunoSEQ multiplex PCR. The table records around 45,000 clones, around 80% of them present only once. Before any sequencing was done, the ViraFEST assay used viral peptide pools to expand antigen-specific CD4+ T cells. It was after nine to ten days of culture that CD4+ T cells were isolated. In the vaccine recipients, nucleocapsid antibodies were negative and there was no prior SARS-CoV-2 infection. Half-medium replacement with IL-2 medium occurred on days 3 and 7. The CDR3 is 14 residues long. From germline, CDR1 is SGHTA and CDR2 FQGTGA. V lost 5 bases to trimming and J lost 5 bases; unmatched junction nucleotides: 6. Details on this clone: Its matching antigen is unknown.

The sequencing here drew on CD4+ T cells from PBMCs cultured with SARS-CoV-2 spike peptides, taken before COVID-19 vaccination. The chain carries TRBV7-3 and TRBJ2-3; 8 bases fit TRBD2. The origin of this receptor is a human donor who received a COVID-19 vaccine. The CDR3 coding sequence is TGTGCCAGCAGCCCCTCGGGGGGGCAAGATACGCAGTATTTT. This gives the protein CASSPSGGQDTQYF.